This TCR beta chain originates from a study of vaccination and CD4 T cells after COVID-19. Study overall: Median time from second vaccine dose to sampling was over 55 days (14 to 241). Study findings and constraints: Post-vaccination reactive clonotypes (median roughly 40) did not differ significantly from post-infection (more than 20).

Germline CDR1 reads LGHNA; CDR2 reads YNFKEQ. V was shortened by 4 bases and J by 5 bases, with 15 bases between the two germline ends. The CDR3 runs 14 residues. Documented treatment: roughly ten-day PBMC culture with coronavirus spike peptide pools or control peptides (ViraFEST assay). After expanding antigen-specific T cells with peptide pools, ViraFEST sequenced their TCRs. Nucleocapsid antibody results, negative before and after vaccination, showed that healthy vaccine recipients had not previously had SARS-CoV-2 infection. The count of this clonotype is one. The antigen remains undetermined. Sequencing of DNA taken from cultured CD4+ T cells relied on the Oncomine TCR Beta short-read assay. TCRdb reprocessed the PCR reads via MiXCR and lists one record per CDR3 protein. In the table there are over 20,000 distinct CDR3 sequences, approximately 44% of which are singletons.

The source of this sequence is a human donor who received a COVID-19 vaccine. The sample consisted of CD4+ T cells from blood, cultured in vitro, taken before SARS-CoV-2 vaccination. The chain links TRBV4-2 to TRBJ2-7; D possibly matches TRBD1 or TRBD2 (5 bases each). The chain's CDR3 is CASSPIGGTHEQYF. The CDR3 DNA sequence: TGTGCCAGCAGCCCGATAGGTGGGACCCACGAGCAGTACTTC.